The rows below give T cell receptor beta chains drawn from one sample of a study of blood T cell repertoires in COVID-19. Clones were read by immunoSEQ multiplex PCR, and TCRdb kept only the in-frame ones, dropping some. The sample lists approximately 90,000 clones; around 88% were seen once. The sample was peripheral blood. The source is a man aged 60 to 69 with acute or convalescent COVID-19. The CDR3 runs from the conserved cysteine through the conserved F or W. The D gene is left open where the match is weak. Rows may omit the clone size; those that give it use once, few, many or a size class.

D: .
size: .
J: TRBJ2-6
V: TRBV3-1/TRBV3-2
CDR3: CASAGGQPSGANVLTF
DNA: TGTGCCAGCGCAGGAGGGCAACCATCTGGGGCCAACGTCCTGACTTTC

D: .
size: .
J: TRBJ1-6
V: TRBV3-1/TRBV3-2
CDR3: CASSQDWTVQYNSPLHF
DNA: TGTGCCAGCAGCCAAGATTGGACAGTCCAGTATAATTCACCCCTCCACTTT

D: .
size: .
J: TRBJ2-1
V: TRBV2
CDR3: CASSEVRFNEQFF
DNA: TGTGCCAGCAGTGAAGTCAGGTTCAATGAGCAGTTCTTC

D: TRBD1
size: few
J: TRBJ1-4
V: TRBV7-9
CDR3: CASSSADRGDEKLFF
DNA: TGTGCCAGCAGCTCCGCCGACAGGGGCGATGAAAAACTGTTTTTT

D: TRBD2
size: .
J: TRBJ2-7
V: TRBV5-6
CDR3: CASSGPGLVVSYEQYF
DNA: TGTGCCAGCAGCGGGCCGGGACTAGTGGTCTCCTACGAGCAGTACTTC

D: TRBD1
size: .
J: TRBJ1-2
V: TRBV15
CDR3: CATSAVSVTGVYGYTF
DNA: TGTGCCACCAGCGCTGTTTCAGTTACAGGGGTCTATGGCTACACCTTC

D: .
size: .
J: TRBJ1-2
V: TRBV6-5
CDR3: CASSYSTGWGPYGYTF
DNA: TGTGCCAGCAGTTACTCGACAGGCTGGGGGCCCTATGGCTACACCTTC

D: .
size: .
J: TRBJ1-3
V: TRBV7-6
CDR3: CASSLARKGTGGNTIYF
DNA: TGTGCCAGCAGCTTAGCGCGGAAAGGGACTGGTGGAAACACCATATATTTT

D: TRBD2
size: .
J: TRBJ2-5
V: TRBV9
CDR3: CASSARDSGRETQYF
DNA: TGTGCCAGCAGCGCCCGAGATAGCGGGAGAGAGACCCAGTACTTC

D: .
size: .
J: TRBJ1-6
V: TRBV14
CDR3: CASSQDRTGKRSYNSPLHF
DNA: TGTGCCAGCAGCCAAGATCGCACAGGGAAGAGGTCCTATAATTCACCCCTCCACTTT

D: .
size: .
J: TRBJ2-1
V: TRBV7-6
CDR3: CASSSTGGSSYNEQFF
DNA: TGTGCCAGCAGCAGTACCGGAGGGAGCTCCTACAATGAGCAGTTCTTC

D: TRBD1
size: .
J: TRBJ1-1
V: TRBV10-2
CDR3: CASSERKRGPRDEAFF
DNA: TGCGCCAGCAGTGAGAGGAAAAGGGGGCCTCGAGATGAAGCTTTCTTT

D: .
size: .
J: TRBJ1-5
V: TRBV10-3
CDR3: CAISEITNQPQHF
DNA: TGTGCCATCAGTGAGATTACTAATCAGCCCCAGCATTTT

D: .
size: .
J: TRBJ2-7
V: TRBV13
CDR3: CASSLRRGTYEQYF
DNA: TGTGCCAGCAGCTTAAGGCGGGGCACCTACGAGCAGTACTTC

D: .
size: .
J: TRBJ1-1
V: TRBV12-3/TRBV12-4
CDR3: CASRKWSDTEAFF
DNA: TGTGCCAGCAGAAAATGGTCAGACACTGAAGCTTTCTTT

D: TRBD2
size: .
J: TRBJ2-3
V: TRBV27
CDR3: CASSSLTSGRSDTQYF
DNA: TGTGCCAGCAGTTCCCTTACTAGCGGGAGGTCAGATACGCAGTATTTT

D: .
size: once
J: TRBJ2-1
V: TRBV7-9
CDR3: CASSFQGYNEQFF
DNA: TGTGCCAGCAGCTTTCAGGGATACAATGAGCAGTTCTTC

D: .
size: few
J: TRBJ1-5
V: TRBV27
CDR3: CASSLSAGNSNQPQHF
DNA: TGTGCCAGCAGTTTAAGTGCAGGGAATAGCAATCAGCCCCAGCATTTT

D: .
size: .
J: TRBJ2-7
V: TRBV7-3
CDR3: CASSLIPSFAYEQYF
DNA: TGTGCCAGCAGCTTAATTCCTAGCTTCGCCTACGAGCAGTACTTC

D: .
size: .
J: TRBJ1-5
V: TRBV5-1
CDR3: CASSLDRNQPQHF
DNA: TGCGCCAGCAGCTTGGACAGGAATCAGCCCCAGCATTTT

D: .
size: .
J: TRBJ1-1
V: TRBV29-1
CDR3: CSGIPAYSTEAFF
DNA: TGCAGCGGGATCCCCGCGTACAGCACTGAAGCTTTCTTT

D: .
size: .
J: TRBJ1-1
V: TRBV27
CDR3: CASSYRDSNTEAFF
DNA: TGTGCCAGCAGTTACAGGGATTCTAACACTGAAGCTTTCTTT

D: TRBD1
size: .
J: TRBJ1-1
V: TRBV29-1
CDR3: CSSEQGPTEAFF
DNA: TGCAGCTCAGAACAGGGGCCCACTGAAGCTTTCTTT

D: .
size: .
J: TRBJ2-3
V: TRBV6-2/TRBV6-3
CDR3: CASSKLRTDTQYF
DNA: TGTGCCAGCAGCAAACTACGCACAGATACGCAGTATTTT

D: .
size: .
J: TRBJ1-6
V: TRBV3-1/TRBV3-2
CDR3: CASSQAFGGHHNSPLHF
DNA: TGTGCCAGCAGCCAAGCCTTCGGTGGACACCATAATTCACCCCTCCACTTT

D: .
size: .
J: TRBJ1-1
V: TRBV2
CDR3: CASNMLSGPSTEAFF
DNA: TGTGCCAGCAACATGTTGAGCGGGCCAAGCACTGAAGCTTTCTTT

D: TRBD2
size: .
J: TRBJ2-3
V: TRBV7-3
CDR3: CASSHGTSGGTQYF
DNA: TGTGCCAGCAGCCACGGGACTAGCGGGGGTACGCAGTATTTT

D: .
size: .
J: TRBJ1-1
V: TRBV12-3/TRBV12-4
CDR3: CALRAGGDTEAFF
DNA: TGTGCGTTAAGGGCGGGTGGGGACACTGAAGCTTTCTTT

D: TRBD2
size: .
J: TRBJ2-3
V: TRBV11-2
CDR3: CASSLLNLGLAGDTDTQYF
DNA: TGTGCCAGCAGCTTATTGAACTTGGGACTAGCGGGAGACACAGATACGCAGTATTTT

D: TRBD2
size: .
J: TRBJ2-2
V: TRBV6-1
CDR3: CASSERTSGTHHRELFF
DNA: TGTGCCAGCAGTGAACGGACTAGCGGGACTCATCACCGGGAGCTGTTTTTT